Listed below are T cell receptor beta chains from one sample, sequenced in a study of blood T cell repertoires in COVID-19. Sequencing was performed with immunoSEQ multiplex PCR; in TCRdb, only in-frame clones are kept and a portion is missing. The data hold roughly 200,000 clones, with 85% observed a single time. Material: PBMCs or T cells enriched from blood (not recorded which). The receptors come from a man in his forties who had recovered from COVID-19. The CDR3 runs from the conserved cysteine through the conserved F or W. Fields, in order: V gene, D gene, J gene, clone size, CDR3 DNA, CDR3 protein. The D gene is left open where the match is weak. For some rows the clone size is stated as once, few or many, or as a class when expanded; others skip it.

TRBV3-1/TRBV3-2	NA	TRBJ2-7	NA	TGTGCCAGCAGCCACAGGGGCTCCTACGAGCAGTACTTC	CASSHRGSYEQYF
TRBV12-5	NA	TRBJ1-1	NA	TGTGCTAGTGGTTTCGGATTAGAGGGTTCTGAAGCTTTCTTT	CASGFGLEGSEAFF
TRBV11-2	TRBD2	TRBJ2-5	NA	TGTGCCAGCAGCCCCTATAGCGGGAGGGCCGGAGGGGAGACCCAGTACTTC	CASSPYSGRAGGETQYF
TRBV28	NA	TRBJ2-5	NA	TGTGCCAGCAGTTTAAAACCCGGGACCCAGTACTTC	CASSLKPGTQYF
TRBV4-3	TRBD1	TRBJ2-7	NA	TGCGCCAGCAGCCAAGAATCGGGACAGTCATCCTCCTACGAGCAGTACTTC	CASSQESGQSSSYEQYF
TRBV21-1	NA	TRBJ2-7	few	TGTGCCAGCAGCAAAAAGGGACAAGTAGGCGAGCAGTACTTC	CASSKKGQVGEQYF
TRBV30	NA	TRBJ1-1	NA	TGTGCCTGGAGTTGGACAGAGAACACTGAAGCTTTCTTT	CAWSWTENTEAFF
TRBV27	NA	TRBJ2-5	once	TGTGCCAGCAGTTCCGAGCCGACAGGGACCGGGGGGACCCAGTACTTC	CASSSEPTGTGGTQYF
TRBV15	TRBD2	TRBJ2-7	many	TGTGCCACCAGCCCCCAAGGACTAGCCGACTCCTACGAGCAGTACTTC	CATSPQGLADSYEQYF
TRBV2	TRBD2	TRBJ2-7	NA	TGTGCCAGCAGGACTAGCGGGAGTGTCTCCTACGAGCAGTACTTC	CASRTSGSVSYEQYF
TRBV20-1	NA	TRBJ2-4	NA	TGCAGTGCTAGCTCCAAAAACATTCAGTACTTC	CSASSKNIQYF